Listed below are T cell receptor beta chains from one sample, sequenced in a study of PD-1 blockade in classical Hodgkin lymphoma. Clones were sequenced by immunoSEQ multiplex PCR, and TCRdb holds only the in-frame ones, with some missing. The sample consists of about 93,000 clones, 78% of them appearing once. This sample comprised peripheral blood mononuclear cells (PBMCs), obtained before the fourth cycle of nivolumab. All receptors derive from a human donor with classical Hodgkin lymphoma. CDR3s include the opening cysteine and the closing phenylalanine or tryptophan. The D gene is left open where the match is weak. For some rows the clone size is stated as once, few or many, or as a class when expanded; others skip it.

v_call	d_call	j_call	clone_size	cdr3_nt	cdr3_aa
TRBV28	.	TRBJ2-2	.	TGTGCCAGCAGAGGTACAGACACCGGGGAGCTGTTTTTT	CASRGTDTGELFF
TRBV19	.	TRBJ2-1	.	TGTGCCAGTAGTAGGAGGACAGTAGCGGACTATCCGATCTACAATGAGCAGTTCTTC	CASSRRTVADYPIYNEQFF
TRBV13	TRBD1	TRBJ2-7	once	TGTGCCAGCAGGTCCGGACAGGTATTCTCCTACGAGCAGTACTTC	CASRSGQVFSYEQYF
TRBV10-3	TRBD1	TRBJ2-5	.	TGTGCCATCAGTGACCGGGACAGTGAAGAGACCCAGTACTTC	CAISDRDSEETQYF
TRBV18	TRBD1	TRBJ1-6	once	TGTGCCAGCTCACCTCTCTGGGACAGCGATTCACCCCTCCACTTT	CASSPLWDSDSPLHF
TRBV27	.	TRBJ2-6	.	TGTGCCAGCAGTTTACTCTCTGGGGCCAACGTCCTGACTTTC	CASSLLSGANVLTF
TRBV19	TRBD1	TRBJ2-5	.	TGTGCCAGTAGTAAGGGACAGGGGGGAGAGACCCAGTACTTC	CASSKGQGGETQYF
TRBV7-9	TRBD1	TRBJ2-5	.	TGTGCCAGCAACCAGTACGGGAGGACCGGGACAGGGGAGGACGAGACCCAGTACTTC	CASNQYGRTGTGEDETQYF
TRBV11-3	TRBD1	TRBJ2-1	.	TGTGCCAGCAGCGTGACCGGGACAGGGTACAATGAGCAGTTCTTC	CASSVTGTGYNEQFF
TRBV5-1	.	TRBJ2-7	.	TGCGCCAGCAGCTTGGATCCGCAGGGATCCTCCTACGAGCAGTACTTC	CASSLDPQGSSYEQYF
TRBV4-3	TRBD2	TRBJ2-1	.	TGCGCCAGCAGCCAAAGGACTAGCGGGAGGGCCGAATTTGATGAGCAGTTCTTC	CASSQRTSGRAEFDEQFF
TRBV30	TRBD2	TRBJ2-3	.	TGTGCCTGGAACCTAGCGGAGCGCACAGATACGCAGTATTTT	CAWNLAERTDTQYF
TRBV6-1	.	TRBJ2-7	.	TGTGCCAGCAGTGATACTATCTACTACGAGCAGTACTTC	CASSDTIYYEQYF
TRBV6-1	.	TRBJ2-7	.	TGTGCCAGCAGTTTACGGTGGAGAGGGGACGAGCAGTACTTC	CASSLRWRGDEQYF
TRBV18	.	TRBJ1-3	.	TGTGCCAGCTCACCCGGTGGAAACACCATATATTTT	CASSPGGNTIYF
TRBV5-6	.	TRBJ2-3	.	TGTGCCAGCAGCCGGCGGCTTTGGGGGATTTTTGGGACAGATACGCAGTATTTT	CASSRRLWGIFGTDTQYF
TRBV4-3	.	TRBJ2-1	.	TGCGCCAGCAGCCAAGTTGAGGGAATGAATGAGCAGTTCTTC	CASSQVEGMNEQFF
TRBV5-1	TRBD2	TRBJ2-1	.	TGCGCCAGCAGCCCCACGGCGGGAGTAAATGAGCAGTTCTTC	CASSPTAGVNEQFF
TRBV29-1	TRBD1	TRBJ2-4	.	TGCAGCGTTGATGGGACAGGGGGTGCCAAAAACATTCAGTACTTC	CSVDGTGGAKNIQYF
TRBV20-1	.	TRBJ2-6	.	TGCAGTGCTAGAGAACGGATTCATATAACTTTC	CSARERIHITF
TRBV15	.	TRBJ1-5	.	TGTGCCACCAGCGGCAGGGAGAAGGGCAATCAGCCCCAGCATTTT	CATSGREKGNQPQHF
TRBV7-7	.	TRBJ2-1	.	TGTGCCAGCAGCTTAGAGGCGGGGACTGAGCAGTTCTTC	CASSLEAGTEQFF
TRBV18	TRBD1	TRBJ2-3	.	TGTGCCAGCTCACCGTCGACAGGGGGCAGAGATACGCAGTATTTT	CASSPSTGGRDTQYF
TRBV7-2	.	TRBJ2-5	.	TGTGCCAGCAGCTTAGGGTTAGGTGCGGAGACCCAGTACTTC	CASSLGLGAETQYF
TRBV27	.	TRBJ1-2	.	TGTGCCAGCAGTCCGGGTCGAGAAGGCTACACCTTC	CASSPGREGYTF
TRBV5-6	TRBD1	TRBJ1-2	few	TGTGCCAGCAGCAGCCGGGACAGGCAGAGGGGCTACACCTTC	CASSSRDRQRGYTF
TRBV7-9	.	TRBJ1-2	.	TGTGCCAGCAGCTTCACAGGAGCCCTAAACTATGGCTACACCTTC	CASSFTGALNYGYTF
TRBV9	.	TRBJ2-4	.	TGTGCCAGCAGCCCGTGGGACACCTTGGGGGTGGACATTCAGTACTTC	CASSPWDTLGVDIQYF
TRBV14	.	TRBJ2-2	.	TGTGCCAGCAGCCGGAAGAGGGGGGAGTCCTACACCGGGGAGCTGTTTTTT	CASSRKRGESYTGELFF
TRBV7-9	.	TRBJ1-2	once	TGTGCCAGCAGTCTTGGGACATTCCAGGGAGGCTACACCTTC	CASSLGTFQGGYTF
TRBV30	.	TRBJ2-2	few	TGTGCCTGGAGTGTATATCTCCCGGGGGCCACCGGGGAGCTGTTTTTT	CAWSVYLPGATGELFF
TRBV6-6	.	TRBJ1-5	.	TGTGCCAGCTTGAGCCATCACAGGGTCAATCAGCCCCAGCATTTT	CASLSHHRVNQPQHF
TRBV28	.	TRBJ2-5	.	TGTGCCAGCAGTTTATCTACCGGGGGTTGGCTCCCCTCGGAGACCCAGTACTTC	CASSLSTGGWLPSETQYF
TRBV9	TRBD1	TRBJ1-2	many	TGTGCCAGCAGCACCGGACAGGGAGGCGGCTACACCTTC	CASSTGQGGGYTF
TRBV28	.	TRBJ2-7	.	TGTGCCAGCAAGACCCAGACTTACGAGCAGTACTTC	CASKTQTYEQYF
TRBV7-9	.	TRBJ2-5	once	TGTGCCAGCAGCTTCGTACCCACAGGGCTGGAGACCCAGTACTTC	CASSFVPTGLETQYF
TRBV2	TRBD1	TRBJ1-1	.	TGTGCCAGCAGCCTGACAGGGGGACACACTGAAGCTTTCTTT	CASSLTGGHTEAFF
TRBV7-2	TRBD2	TRBJ2-3	few	TGTGCCAGCAGCTTTAGCGGGGGGGCCACGTCCACAGATACGCAGTATTTT	CASSFSGGATSTDTQYF
TRBV30	.	TRBJ2-5	.	TGTGCCTGGAGTTTGACTCTACAAGAGACCCAGTACTTC	CAWSLTLQETQYF
TRBV28	.	TRBJ2-4	.	TGTGCCAGCAGTTTGCAGCAGGAGGTCCCACAATTC	CASSLQQEVPQF
TRBV4-1	.	TRBJ2-7	.	TGCGCCAGCAGCTCGGAGGTTAGCCGGCACGAGCAGTACTTC	CASSSEVSRHEQYF
TRBV5-1	.	TRBJ2-1	.	TGCGCCAGCAGCTTTTCAACTAACTACGGGCAGGAGCAGTTCTTC	CASSFSTNYGQEQFF
TRBV6-5	.	TRBJ1-5	.	TGTGCCAGCAGTTACGGGTTGAATCAGCCCCAGCATTTT	CASSYGLNQPQHF
TRBV7-2	TRBD2	TRBJ2-7	.	TGTGCCAGCAGCTTGCTAGCGGGGGGTTCCTACGAGCAGTACTTC	CASSLLAGGSYEQYF
TRBV5-4	.	TRBJ1-1	.	TGTGCCAGCAGCTTGGGGGTCCAGGCAGTTAAAGAAGCTTTCTTT	CASSLGVQAVKEAFF
TRBV2	TRBD1	TRBJ1-1	few	TGTGCCAGCAGTGATCAGGGGGCCACTGAAGCTTTCTTT	CASSDQGATEAFF
TRBV5-6	TRBD2	TRBJ2-7	.	TGTGCCAGCAGTCCGGGACTATCCTACGAGCAGTACTTC	CASSPGLSYEQYF
TRBV18	.	TRBJ2-1	.	TGTGCCAGCTCACCTACGACTTCAAATGAGCAGTTCTTC	CASSPTTSNEQFF